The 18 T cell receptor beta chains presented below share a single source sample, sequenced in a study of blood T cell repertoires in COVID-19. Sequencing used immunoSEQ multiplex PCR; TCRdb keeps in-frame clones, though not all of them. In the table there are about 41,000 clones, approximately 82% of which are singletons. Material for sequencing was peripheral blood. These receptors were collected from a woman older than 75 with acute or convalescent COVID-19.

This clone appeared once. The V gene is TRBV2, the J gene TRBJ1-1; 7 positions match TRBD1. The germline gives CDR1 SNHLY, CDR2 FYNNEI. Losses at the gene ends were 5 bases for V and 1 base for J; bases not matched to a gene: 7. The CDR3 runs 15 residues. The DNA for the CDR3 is TGTGCCAGCAGTTCCCGGACAGGCGGGAACACTGAAGCTTTCTTT. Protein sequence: CASSSRTGGNTEAFF.

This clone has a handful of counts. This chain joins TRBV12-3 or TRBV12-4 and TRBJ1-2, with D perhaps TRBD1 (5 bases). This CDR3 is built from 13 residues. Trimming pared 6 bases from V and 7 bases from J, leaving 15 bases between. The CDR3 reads CASSARVWGGYTF. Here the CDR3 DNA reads TGTGCCAGCAGCGCCAGGGTGTGGGGTGGCTACACCTTC.

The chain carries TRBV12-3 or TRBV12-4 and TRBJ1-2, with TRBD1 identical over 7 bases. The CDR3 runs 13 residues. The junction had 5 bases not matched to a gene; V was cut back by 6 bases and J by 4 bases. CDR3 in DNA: TGTGCCAGCAGGCCGACAGGGCTCTATGGCTACACCTTC. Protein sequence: CASRPTGLYGYTF.

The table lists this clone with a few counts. The CDR3 coding sequence is TGTGCCAGCAGCTTCGACAGGACGAATTCACCCCTCCACTTT. Translating it yields CASSFDRTNSPLHF. The genes are TRBV5-4 and TRBJ1-6, with D possibly TRBD1 on 6 matching bases. The CDR3 contains 14 residues. Trimming removed 2 bases at V and 7 bases at J, with 10 bases between. Germline CDR1 SGHNT, CDR2 YYREEE (reference sequence).

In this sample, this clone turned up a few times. The CDR3 region is CASSYGDRDGYTF. DNA of the CDR3: TGTGCCAGCAGTTACGGGGACAGGGACGGCTACACCTTC. This sequence joins TRBV6-5 and TRBJ1-2; 9 nucleotides agree with TRBD1. The CDR3 sequence is 13 residues long. CDR1 and CDR2 (germline): MNHEY, SVGAGI. The junction had 3 bases not matched to a gene; V was cut back by 2 bases and J by 8 bases.

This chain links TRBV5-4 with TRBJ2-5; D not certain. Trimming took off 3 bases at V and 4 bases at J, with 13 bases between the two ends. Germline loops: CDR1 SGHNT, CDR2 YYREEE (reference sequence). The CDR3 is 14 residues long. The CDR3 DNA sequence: TGTGCCAGCAGCTCAACCGGGTCCGCAGAGACCCAGTACTTC. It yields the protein CASSSTGSAETQYF.

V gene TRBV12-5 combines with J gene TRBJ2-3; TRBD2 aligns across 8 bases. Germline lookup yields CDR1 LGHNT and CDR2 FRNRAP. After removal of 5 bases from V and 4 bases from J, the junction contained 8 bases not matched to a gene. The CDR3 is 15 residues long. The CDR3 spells CASGPGGPLPDTQYF. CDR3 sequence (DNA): TGTGCTAGTGGTCCGGGGGGGCCTCTCCCAGATACGCAGTATTTT. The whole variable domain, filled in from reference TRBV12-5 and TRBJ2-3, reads DARVTQTPRHKVTEMGQEVTMRCQPILGHNTVFWYRQTMMQGLELLAYFRNRAPLDDSGMPKDRFSAEMPDATLATLKIQPSEPRDSAVYFCASGPGGPLPDTQYFGPGTRLTVL.

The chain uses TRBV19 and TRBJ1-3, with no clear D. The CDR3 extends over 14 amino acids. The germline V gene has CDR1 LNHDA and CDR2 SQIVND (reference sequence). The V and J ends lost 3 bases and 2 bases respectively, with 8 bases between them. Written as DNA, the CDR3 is TGTGCCAGTAGTATCGGGGAAGCTGGAAACACCATATATTTT. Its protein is CASSIGEAGNTIYF.

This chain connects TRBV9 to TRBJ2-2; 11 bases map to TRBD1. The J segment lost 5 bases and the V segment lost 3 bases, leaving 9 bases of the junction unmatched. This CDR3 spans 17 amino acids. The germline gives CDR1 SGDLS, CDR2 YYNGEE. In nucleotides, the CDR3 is TGTGCCAGCAGCGGAGGACAGGGGGCGCTTGGGACCGGGGAGCTGTTTTTT. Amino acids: CASSGGQGALGTGELFF.

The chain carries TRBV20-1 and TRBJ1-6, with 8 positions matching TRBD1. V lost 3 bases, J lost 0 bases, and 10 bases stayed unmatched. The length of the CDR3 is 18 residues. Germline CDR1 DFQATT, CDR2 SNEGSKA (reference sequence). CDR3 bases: TGCAGTGCTAGTAGCCAGGGGGCTCCTAGCTCCTATAATTCACCCCTCCACTTT. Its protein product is CSASSQGAPSSYNSPLHF.

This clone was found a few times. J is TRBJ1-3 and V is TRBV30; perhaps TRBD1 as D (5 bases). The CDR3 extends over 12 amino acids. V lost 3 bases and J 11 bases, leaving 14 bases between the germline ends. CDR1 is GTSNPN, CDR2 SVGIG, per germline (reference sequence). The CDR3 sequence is CAWSDSPTAIYF. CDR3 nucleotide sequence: TGTGCCTGGAGCGACAGCCCTACAGCCATATATTTT.

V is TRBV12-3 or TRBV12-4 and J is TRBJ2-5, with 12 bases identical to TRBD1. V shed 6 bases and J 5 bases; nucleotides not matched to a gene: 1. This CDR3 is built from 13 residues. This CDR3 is CASRGQGAETQYF. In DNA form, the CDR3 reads TGTGCCAGCAGGGGACAGGGGGCTGAGACCCAGTACTTC.

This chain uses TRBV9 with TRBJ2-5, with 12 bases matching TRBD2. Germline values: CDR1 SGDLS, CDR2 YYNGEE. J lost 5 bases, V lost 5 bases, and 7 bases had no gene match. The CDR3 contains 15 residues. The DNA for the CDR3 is TGTGCCAGCAGTGCTAGCGGGGGGGCCGTGGAGACCCAGTACTTC. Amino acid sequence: CASSASGGAVETQYF.

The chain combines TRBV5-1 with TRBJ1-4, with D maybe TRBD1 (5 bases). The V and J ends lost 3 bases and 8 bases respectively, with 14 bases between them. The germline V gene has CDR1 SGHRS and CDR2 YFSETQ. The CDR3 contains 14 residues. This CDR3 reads CASSSAPGDEKLFF. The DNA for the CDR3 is TGCGCCAGCAGCTCGGCCCCGGGGGACGAAAAACTGTTTTTT.

This chain's CDR3 is CASSSTGNTEAFF. CDR3 nucleotide sequence: TGTGCCAGCAGCTCCACAGGGAACACTGAAGCTTTCTTT. This chain connects TRBV7-8 to TRBJ1-1; D is possibly TRBD1 (5 bases). Trimming removed 4 bases at V and 1 base at J, with 7 bases between. CDR1 SGHVS and CDR2 FQNEAQ come from the germline V gene. The CDR3 is 13 residues long.

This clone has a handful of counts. CDR3 nucleotides: TGTGCCAGTAGTCTCGCAGGGGGTTACACTGAAGCTTTCTTT. It specifies CASSLAGGYTEAFF. J is TRBJ1-1 and V is TRBV19; 7 nucleotides line up with TRBD1. This CDR3 is built from 14 residues. From germline, CDR1 is LNHDA and CDR2 SQIVND (reference sequence). Losses at the gene ends were 5 bases for V and 3 bases for J; bases not matched to a gene: 6.

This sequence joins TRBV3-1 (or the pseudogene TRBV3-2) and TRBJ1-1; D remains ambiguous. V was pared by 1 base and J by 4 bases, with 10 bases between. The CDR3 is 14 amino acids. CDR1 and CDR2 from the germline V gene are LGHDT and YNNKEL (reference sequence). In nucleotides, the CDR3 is TGTGCCAGCAGCCAAGGGATTGGGCCCACTGAAGCTTTCTTT. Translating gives CASSQGIGPTEAFF.

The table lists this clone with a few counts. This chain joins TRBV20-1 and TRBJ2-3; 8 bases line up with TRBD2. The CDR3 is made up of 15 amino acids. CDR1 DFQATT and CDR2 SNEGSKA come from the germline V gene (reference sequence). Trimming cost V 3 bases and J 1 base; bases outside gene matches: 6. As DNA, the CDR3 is TGCAGTGCTAGTTCCGCGGGGGGTCGCACAGATACGCAGTATTTT. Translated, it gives CSASSAGGRTDTQYF.